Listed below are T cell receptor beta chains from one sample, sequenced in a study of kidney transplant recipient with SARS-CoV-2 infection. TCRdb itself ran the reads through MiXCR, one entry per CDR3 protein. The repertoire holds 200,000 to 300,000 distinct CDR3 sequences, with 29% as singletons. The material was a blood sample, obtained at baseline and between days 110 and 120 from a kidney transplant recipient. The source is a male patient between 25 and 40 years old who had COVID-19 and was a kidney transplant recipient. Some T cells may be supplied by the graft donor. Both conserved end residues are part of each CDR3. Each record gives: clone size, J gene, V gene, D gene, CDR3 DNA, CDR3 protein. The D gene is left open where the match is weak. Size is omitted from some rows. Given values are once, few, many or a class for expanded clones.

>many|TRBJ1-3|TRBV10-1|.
TGCGCCAGCAGCGGAGAAGACCTTACCGCATCTGGAAACACCATATATTTT
CASSGEDLTASGNTIYF
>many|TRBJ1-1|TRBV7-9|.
TGTGCCAGCAGCTCCTTCCCGTCGACAGACTTGAACACTGAAGCTTTCTTT
CASSSFPSTDLNTEAFF
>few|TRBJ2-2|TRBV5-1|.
TGCGCCAGCAGCTTGGGACGGTCGAACACCGGGGAGCTGTTTTTT
CASSLGRSNTGELFF
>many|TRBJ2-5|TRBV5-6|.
TGTGCCAGCAGCTTGATGGCAGAAGAGACCCAGTACTTC
CASSLMAEETQYF
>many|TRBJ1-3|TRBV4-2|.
TGTGCCAGCAGCCAAGAATCCGGGCAGTACTCTGGAAACACCATATATTTT
CASSQESGQYSGNTIYF
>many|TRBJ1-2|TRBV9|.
TGTGCCAGCAGCTCAGGGAGGGATGGCTACACCTTC
CASSSGRDGYTF
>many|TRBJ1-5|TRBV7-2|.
TGTGCCAGCAGCCTAGAGGGACTGCGGGGCAATCAGCCCCAGCATTTT
CASSLEGLRGNQPQHF
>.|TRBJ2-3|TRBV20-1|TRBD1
TGCAGTGGACAGGGCAGCACAGATACGCAGTATTTT
CSGQGSTDTQYF
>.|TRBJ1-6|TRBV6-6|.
TGTGCCAGCAGGGCGGGAGTGGATTCACCCCTCCACTTT
CASRAGVDSPLHF
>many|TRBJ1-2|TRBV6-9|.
TGTGCCAGCAGTGTTCAAGTGCCTTACGGAAAGACCTATGGCTACACCTTC
CASSVQVPYGKTYGYTF
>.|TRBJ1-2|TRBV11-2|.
TGTGCCAGCGGCTTAGCGCGAACAAGCAGAAAGACCTATGGCTACACCTTC
CASGLARTSRKTYGYTF
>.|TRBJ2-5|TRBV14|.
TGTGCCAGCAACCAAGATCTCCGCCAAGAGACCCAGTACTTC
CASNQDLRQETQYF
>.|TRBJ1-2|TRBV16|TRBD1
TGTGCCAGCAGCCGAGGGACAGGGGAATCGTGGAACTATGGCTACACCTTC
CASSRGTGESWNYGYTF
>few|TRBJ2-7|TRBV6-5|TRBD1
TGTGCCAGCAGTTCTCGACAGGGGGGGAACGAGCAGTACTTC
CASSSRQGGNEQYF
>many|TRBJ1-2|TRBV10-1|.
TGCGCCAGCAGTTGCACTGGAAGATCGCGAAAGACCTATGGCTACACCTTC
CASSCTGRSRKTYGYTF
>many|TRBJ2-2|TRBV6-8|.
TGTGCCAGCAGCCCTCCTGCGAGCACCGGGGAGCTGTTTTTT
CASSPPASTGELFF
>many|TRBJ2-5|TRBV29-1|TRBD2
TGCAGCGTACCTTGGCGGGGGAACCAAGAGACCCAGTACTTC
CSVPWRGNQETQYF
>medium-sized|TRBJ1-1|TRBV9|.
TGTGCCAGTACCGCGCGAGGGGGAGAAGCTTTCTTT
CASTARGGEAFF
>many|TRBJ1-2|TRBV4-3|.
TGCGCCAGCAGCTCTAGCAAAGGACGTCGAAAGACCTATGGCTACACCTTC
CASSSSKGRRKTYGYTF
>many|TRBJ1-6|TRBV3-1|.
TGTGCCAGCAGCCCCGGGACAAAGGGTTCACCCCTCCACTTT
CASSPGTKGSPLHF
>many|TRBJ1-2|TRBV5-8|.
TGTGCCAGCTGCGACTTTCATCCACGAAAGACCTATGGCTACACCTTC
CASCDFHPRKTYGYTF
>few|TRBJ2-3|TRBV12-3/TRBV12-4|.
TGTGCCAGCAGTTGGGACTTCACAGATACGCAGTATTTT
CASSWDFTDTQYF
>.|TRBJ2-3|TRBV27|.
TGTGCCAGCAGTTCCCTTACAGATACGCGGTATTTT
CASSSLTDTRYF
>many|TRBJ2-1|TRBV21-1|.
TGTGCCAGCAGCAAAGCTGTAGCCCACGGGGGAAATGAGCAGTTCTTC
CASSKAVAHGGNEQFF
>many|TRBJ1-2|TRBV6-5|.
TGTGCCAGCAGTTATCGGGCCACAGGGACCTCTAACTATGGCTACACCTTC
CASSYRATGTSNYGYTF
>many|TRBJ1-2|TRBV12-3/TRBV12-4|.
TGTGCCAGCAGTCGAAGTAACAGCTTCCGAAAGACCTATGGCTACACCTTC
CASSRSNSFRKTYGYTF
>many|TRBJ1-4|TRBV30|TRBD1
TGTGCTCAAGAACAGGGGAATGAAAAACTGTTTTTT
CAQEQGNEKLFF
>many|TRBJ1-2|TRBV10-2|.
TGCGCCAGCAGTGCCGTCGACACTTCTAGAAAGACCTATGGCTACACCTTC
CASSAVDTSRKTYGYTF
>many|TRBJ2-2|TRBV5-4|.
TGTGCCAGCAGCTTGGGGTCGTACACCGGGGAGCTGTTTTTT
CASSLGSYTGELFF
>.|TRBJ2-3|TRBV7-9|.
TGTGCCAGCAGCTGGGGTGGGGGGGCAAGCACAGATACGCAGTATTTT
CASSWGGGASTDTQYF
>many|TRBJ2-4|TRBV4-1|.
TGCGCCAGCAGCCCCGCGAAGGGCATGGCCAAAAACATTCAGTACTTC
CASSPAKGMAKNIQYF
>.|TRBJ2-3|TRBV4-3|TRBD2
TGCGCCAGCAGCCAAGAACTGAGCGGGAGACACCCAGATACGCAGTATTTT
CASSQELSGRHPDTQYF
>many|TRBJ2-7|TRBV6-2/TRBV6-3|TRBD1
TGTGCCAGCAGTTACCCCGAGGACAGGGAAGGATCGGGCGAGCAGTACTTC
CASSYPEDREGSGEQYF
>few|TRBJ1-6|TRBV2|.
TGTGCCAGCAGTGAATGGCAGTCTTATAATTCACCCCTCCACTTT
CASSEWQSYNSPLHF
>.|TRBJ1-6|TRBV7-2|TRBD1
TGTGCCGGCAGCCGGGACAGGGGGAATTCACCCCTCCACTTT
CAGSRDRGNSPLHF
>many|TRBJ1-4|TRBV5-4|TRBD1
TGTGCCAGCAGCTTGAAGGACAGGGGACGGAGAAAAGGACTGTTTTTT
CASSLKDRGRRKGLFF
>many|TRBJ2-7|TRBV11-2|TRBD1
TGTGCCAGCAGCTTAGTTGGACAGGGGGCCAACGAGCAGTACTTC
CASSLVGQGANEQYF
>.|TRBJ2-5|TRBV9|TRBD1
TGTCAGGGGGCAGTTTCTGGGGTACCTTGGAGTAAGGTTTGGGAGACCCAGTACTTC
CQGAVSGVPWSKVWETQYF
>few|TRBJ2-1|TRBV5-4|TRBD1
TGTGCCAGCACCCCCGGGACAGGGTTGGATGAGCAGTTCTTC
CASTPGTGLDEQFF
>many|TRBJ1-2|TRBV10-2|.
TGCGCCAGCAGTGCCGCGTCCACTTCTAGAAAGACCTATGGCTACACCTTC
CASSAASTSRKTYGYTF
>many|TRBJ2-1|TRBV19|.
TGTGCCAGTAGTAGGGGAGACAGCTTCTCCTACAATGAGCAGTTCTTC
CASSRGDSFSYNEQFF